The present TCR beta chain was sequenced within a study of cytomegalovirus exposure and HLA in healthy donors. About the research overall: Genotyping of under 500 donors showed that about 79% belonged to the Caucasian-associated ancestry cluster.

The PCR used 60 Vbeta and 13 Jbeta primers. Clones were sequenced by immunoSEQ multiplex PCR, and TCRdb holds only the in-frame ones, with some missing. The sample carries about 160,000 clones, 80% to 90% recorded once. This receptor was identified in a man aged 18 to 30 in good health and CMV-seropositive. Sequenced sample: PBMCs.

The CDR3 region has the DNA TGTGCCAGCAGCGCCGGGACACCTGAAGGAAACACCATATATTTT. It codes for CASSAGTPEGNTIYF. This chain uses TRBV5-4 with TRBJ1-3, with D perhaps matching TRBD1 (6 bases). Trimming shortened V by 4 bases and J by 4 bases, and 15 bases separated the two germline ends. Germline V CDR1 and CDR2: SGHNT, YYREEE (reference sequence). The CDR3 totals 15 residues.